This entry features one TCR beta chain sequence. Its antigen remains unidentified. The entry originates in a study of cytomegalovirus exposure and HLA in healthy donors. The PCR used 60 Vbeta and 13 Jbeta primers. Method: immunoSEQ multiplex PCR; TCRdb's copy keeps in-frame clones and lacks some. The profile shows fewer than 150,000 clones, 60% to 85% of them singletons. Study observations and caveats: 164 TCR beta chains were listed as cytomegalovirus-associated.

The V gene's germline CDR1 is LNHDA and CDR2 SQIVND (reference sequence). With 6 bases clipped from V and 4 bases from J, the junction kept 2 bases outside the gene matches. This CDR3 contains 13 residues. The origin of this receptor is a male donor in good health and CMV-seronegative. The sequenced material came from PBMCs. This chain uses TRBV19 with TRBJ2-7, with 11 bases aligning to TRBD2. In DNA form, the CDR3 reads TGTGCCAGTAGCAGACTAGCGGGGTACGAGCAGTACTTC. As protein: CASSRLAGYEQYF. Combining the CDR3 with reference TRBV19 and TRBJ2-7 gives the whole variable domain DGGITQSPKYLFRKEGQNVTLSCEQNLNHDAMYWYRQDPGQGLRLIYYSQIVNDFQKGDIAEGYSVSREKKESFPLTVTSAQKNPTAFYLCASSRLAGYEQYFGPGTRLTVT.